These T cell receptor beta chains were read from a single sample in a study of neurological immune-mediated disorders. TCRdb analysed the 5' RACE reads with MiXCR anew, one entry per CDR3 protein. The sample has 65,000 to 90,000 distinct CDR3 sequences, more than 3% seen once. The specimen sequenced was PBMCs. These receptors came from a woman aged 45-60 years with multiple sclerosis. CDR3s include the opening cysteine and the closing phenylalanine or tryptophan. The D gene is left open where the match is weak. The listing skips clone size in some rows; elsewhere it reads once, few, many or a size class.

CDR3 DNA: TGTGCCAGCTCACCGAGACAGAGTTTTAACTATGGCTACACCTTC
CDR3 protein: CASSPRQSFNYGYTF
D gene: NA
clone size: many
J gene: TRBJ1-2
V gene: TRBV18

CDR3 DNA: TGCGCCAGCAGCCAAGATCACGGTAATACGCAGTATTTT
CDR3 protein: CASSQDHGNTQYF
D gene: NA
clone size: many
J gene: TRBJ2-3
V gene: TRBV4-3

CDR3 DNA: TGTGCCAGCAGTTATACTAGGGACTACGAGCAGTACTTC
CDR3 protein: CASSYTRDYEQYF
D gene: NA
clone size: many
J gene: TRBJ2-7
V gene: TRBV2

CDR3 DNA: TGCAGTGCTAGAGATTCAGGGGACCATTCACCCCTCCACTTT
CDR3 protein: CSARDSGDHSPLHF
D gene: NA
clone size: many
J gene: TRBJ1-6
V gene: TRBV20-1

CDR3 DNA: TGTGCCAGCAGTTCCCGGCGGGGGGCGGGAGAGACCCAGTACTTC
CDR3 protein: CASSSRRGAGETQYF
D gene: TRBD2
clone size: many
J gene: TRBJ2-5
V gene: TRBV27

CDR3 DNA: TGCAGTGCGACTCATAGCGGGGGGGCCGCAGATACGCAGTATTTT
CDR3 protein: CSATHSGGAADTQYF
D gene: TRBD2
clone size: many
J gene: TRBJ2-3
V gene: TRBV20-1

CDR3 DNA: TGTGCCAGCAGCCAGTCTAGCGGGTGGACAGATACGCAGTATTTT
CDR3 protein: CASSQSSGWTDTQYF
D gene: TRBD2
clone size: many
J gene: TRBJ2-3
V gene: TRBV3-1

CDR3 DNA: TGTGCCAGCAGCCCCCTAGCGGGGGTCTACAATGAGCAGTTCTTC
CDR3 protein: CASSPLAGVYNEQFF
D gene: TRBD2
clone size: many
J gene: TRBJ2-1
V gene: TRBV7-2

CDR3 DNA: TGCGCCAGCAGCCCTCAACCCACAGGGTTTGGTGAGACCCAGTACTTC
CDR3 protein: CASSPQPTGFGETQYF
D gene: NA
clone size: many
J gene: TRBJ2-5
V gene: TRBV5-1

CDR3 DNA: TGTGCTAGTGGTCTCGCCCCCCGGGGCTACGAGCAGTACTTC
CDR3 protein: CASGLAPRGYEQYF
D gene: NA
clone size: many
J gene: TRBJ2-7
V gene: TRBV12-5

CDR3 DNA: TGTGCCAGCAGCTTATCTGGTGGGCGGTCCGGGGAGCAGTTCTTC
CDR3 protein: CASSLSGGRSGEQFF
D gene: NA
clone size: NA
J gene: TRBJ2-1
V gene: TRBV7-3

CDR3 DNA: TGTGCCAGCAGCTTGACCGGGGACGGGGGATCTAATGAGCAGTTCTTC
CDR3 protein: CASSLTGDGGSNEQFF
D gene: NA
clone size: many
J gene: TRBJ2-1
V gene: TRBV12-3/TRBV12-4

CDR3 DNA: TGTGCCAGCAGCTCACCCTTCCCGGCGGCAACCGGGGAGCTGTTTTTT
CDR3 protein: CASSSPFPAATGELFF
D gene: NA
clone size: many
J gene: TRBJ2-2
V gene: TRBV7-9

CDR3 DNA: TGCAGGTCGGGGCCTAGCGGGAGCACAGATACGCAGTATTTT
CDR3 protein: CRSGPSGSTDTQYF
D gene: TRBD2
clone size: many
J gene: TRBJ2-3
V gene: TRBV20-1

CDR3 DNA: TGTGCCAGCAGCTTACGGACAGGGGGGAAGATGACCCAGTACTTC
CDR3 protein: CASSLRTGGKMTQYF
D gene: TRBD1
clone size: many
J gene: TRBJ2-5
V gene: TRBV7-2

CDR3 DNA: TGCAGTGCTAGTAGTGGTGCCCCAGATACGCAGTATTTT
CDR3 protein: CSASSGAPDTQYF
D gene: NA
clone size: many
J gene: TRBJ2-3
V gene: TRBV20-1

CDR3 DNA: TGCGCCAGCAGCCCACCACTACCCGGACTAGCGGTAGAGACCCAGTACTTC
CDR3 protein: CASSPPLPGLAVETQYF
D gene: TRBD2
clone size: many
J gene: TRBJ2-5
V gene: TRBV5-1

CDR3 DNA: TGTGCCAGCAGTCGGACTAGATCTACCGGGGAGCTGTTTTTT
CDR3 protein: CASSRTRSTGELFF
D gene: TRBD2
clone size: many
J gene: TRBJ2-2
V gene: TRBV12-3/TRBV12-4

CDR3 DNA: TGCGCCAGCAGCCAAGCAGGACTAGCGGGGACTAATGAGCAGTTCTTC
CDR3 protein: CASSQAGLAGTNEQFF
D gene: TRBD2
clone size: many
J gene: TRBJ2-1
V gene: TRBV4-3